This T cell receptor (beta chain) appears in the sequencing data of a study of spatial heterogeneity in lung cancer. Overall study: Sequencing consistently turned up more beta-chain sequences than alpha-chain sequences. Bulk RNA-seq from matched material yielded a T cell module score that correlated strongly with TCR transcript counts in tumor regions. The study, taken as a whole, reports: Quantities of ubiquitous and regional expanded TCRs paralleled ubiquitous and regional nonsynonymous mutations, respectively. How many expanded intratumoral alpha and beta TCRs were present tracked the tumor mutation count, which was a count of nonsynonymous mutations.

This clonotype has a count of ten or more. Its antigen remains unidentified. The length of the CDR3 is 14 residues. The germline gives CDR1 LGHDT, CDR2 YNNKEL (reference sequence). V dropped 2 bases and J dropped 3; count of bases not matched to a gene: 3. Carried by each TCR cDNA molecule was a unique molecular identifier. Via MiXCR, TCRdb re-called the 5' RACE reads, giving one row per CDR3 protein. The table has about 100,000 distinct CDR3 sequences, 4% to 4.5% seen once. As to time point: sample taken at primary tumor resection. Specimen: lung tumor tissue, collected at surgery. The chain couples TRBV3-1 to TRBJ1-2, with 7 bases matching TRBD1. The sequence derives from a male donor with early-stage non-small cell lung cancer. The CDR3 spells CASSQIDRDYGYTF. Written as DNA, the CDR3 is TGTGCCAGCAGCCAAATCGACAGGGACTATGGCTACACCTTC.